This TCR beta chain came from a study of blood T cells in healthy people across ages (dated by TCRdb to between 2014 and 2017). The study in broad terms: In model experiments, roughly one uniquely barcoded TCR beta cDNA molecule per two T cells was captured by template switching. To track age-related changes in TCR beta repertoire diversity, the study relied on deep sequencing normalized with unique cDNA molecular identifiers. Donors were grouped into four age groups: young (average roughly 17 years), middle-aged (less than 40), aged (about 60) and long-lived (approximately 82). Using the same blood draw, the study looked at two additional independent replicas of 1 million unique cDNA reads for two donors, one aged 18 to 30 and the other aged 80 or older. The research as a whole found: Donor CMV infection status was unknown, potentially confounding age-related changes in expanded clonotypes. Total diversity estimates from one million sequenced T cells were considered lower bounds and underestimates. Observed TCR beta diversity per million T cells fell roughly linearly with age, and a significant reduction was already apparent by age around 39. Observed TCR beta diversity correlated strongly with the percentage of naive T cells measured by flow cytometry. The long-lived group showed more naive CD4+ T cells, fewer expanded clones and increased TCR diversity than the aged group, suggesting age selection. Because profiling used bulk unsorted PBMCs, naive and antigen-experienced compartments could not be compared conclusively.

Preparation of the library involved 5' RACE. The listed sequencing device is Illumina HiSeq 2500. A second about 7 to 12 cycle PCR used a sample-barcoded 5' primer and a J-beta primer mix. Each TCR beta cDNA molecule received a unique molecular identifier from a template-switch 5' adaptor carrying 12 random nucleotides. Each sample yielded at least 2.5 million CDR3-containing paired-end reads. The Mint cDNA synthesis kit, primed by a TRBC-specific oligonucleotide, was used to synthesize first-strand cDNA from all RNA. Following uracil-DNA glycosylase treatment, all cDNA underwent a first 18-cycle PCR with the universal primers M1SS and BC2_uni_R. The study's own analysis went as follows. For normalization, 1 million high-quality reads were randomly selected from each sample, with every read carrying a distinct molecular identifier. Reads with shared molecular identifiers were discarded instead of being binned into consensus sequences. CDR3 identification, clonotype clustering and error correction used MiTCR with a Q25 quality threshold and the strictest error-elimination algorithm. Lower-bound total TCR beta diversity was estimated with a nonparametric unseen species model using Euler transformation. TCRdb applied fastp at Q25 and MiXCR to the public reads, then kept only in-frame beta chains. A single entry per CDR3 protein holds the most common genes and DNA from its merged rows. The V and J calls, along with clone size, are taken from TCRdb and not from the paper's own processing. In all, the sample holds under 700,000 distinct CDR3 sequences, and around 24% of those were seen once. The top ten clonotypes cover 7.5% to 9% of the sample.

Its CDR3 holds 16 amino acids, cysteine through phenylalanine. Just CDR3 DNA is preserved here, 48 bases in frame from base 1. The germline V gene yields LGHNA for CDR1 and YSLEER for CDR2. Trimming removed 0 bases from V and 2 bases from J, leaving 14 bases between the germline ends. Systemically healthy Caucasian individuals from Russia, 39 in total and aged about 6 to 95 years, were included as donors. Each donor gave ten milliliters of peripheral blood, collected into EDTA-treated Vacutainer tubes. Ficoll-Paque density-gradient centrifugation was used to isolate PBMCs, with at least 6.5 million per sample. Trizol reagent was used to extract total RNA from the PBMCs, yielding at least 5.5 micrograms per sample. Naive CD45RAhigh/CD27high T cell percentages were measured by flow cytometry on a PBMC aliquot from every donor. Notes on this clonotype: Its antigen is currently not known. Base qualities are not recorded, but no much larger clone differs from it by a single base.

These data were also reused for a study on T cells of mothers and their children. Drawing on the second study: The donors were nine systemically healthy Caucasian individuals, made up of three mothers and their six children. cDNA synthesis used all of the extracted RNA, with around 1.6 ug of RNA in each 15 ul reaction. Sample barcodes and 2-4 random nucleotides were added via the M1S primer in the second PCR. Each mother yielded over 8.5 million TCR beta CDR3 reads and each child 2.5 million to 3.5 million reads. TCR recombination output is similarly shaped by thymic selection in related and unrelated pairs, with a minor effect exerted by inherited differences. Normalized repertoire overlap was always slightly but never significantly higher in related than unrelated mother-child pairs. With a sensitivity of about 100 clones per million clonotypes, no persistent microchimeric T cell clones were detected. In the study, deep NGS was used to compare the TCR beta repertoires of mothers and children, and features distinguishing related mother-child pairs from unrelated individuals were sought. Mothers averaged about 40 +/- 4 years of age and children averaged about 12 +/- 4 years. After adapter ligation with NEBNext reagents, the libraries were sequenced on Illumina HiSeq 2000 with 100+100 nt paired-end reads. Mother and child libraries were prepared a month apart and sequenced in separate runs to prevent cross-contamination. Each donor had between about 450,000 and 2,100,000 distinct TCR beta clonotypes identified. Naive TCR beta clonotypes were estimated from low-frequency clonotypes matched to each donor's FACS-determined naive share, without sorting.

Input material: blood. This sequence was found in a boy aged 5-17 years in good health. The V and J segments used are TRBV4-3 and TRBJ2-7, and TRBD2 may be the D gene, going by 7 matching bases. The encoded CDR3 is CASSQDLGGPPYEQYF. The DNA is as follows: TGCGCCAGCAGCCAAGATCTGGGGGGGCCCCCCTACGAGCAGTACTTC.